A selection of T cell receptor beta chains follows, all from one sample in a study of blood T cell repertoires in COVID-19. Method: immunoSEQ multiplex PCR; TCRdb's copy keeps in-frame clones and lacks some. In the table there are about 210,000 clones, around 84% of which are singletons. The sequenced sample was peripheral blood. The source of these receptors is a human donor in a cohort sampled during active COVID-19. The CDR3 runs from the conserved cysteine through the conserved F or W. The order of the fields is J gene, CDR3 length, clone size, V gene, D gene, CDR3 DNA, CDR3 protein. The D gene is left open where the match is weak. Size tells how often a clone was seen (once, few, many) or the class of an expanded clone, and some rows leave it out.

TRBJ1-5 13 - TRBV2 - TGTGCCAGCAGTGAAAGGGGAGGTCAGCCCCAGCATTTT CASSERGGQPQHF
TRBJ1-2 16 - TRBV13 - TGTGCCAGCACTCCCGGGGGGTTGAGGGCCCACTATGGCTACACCTTC CASTPGGLRAHYGYTF
TRBJ2-1 12 - TRBV29-1 - TGCAGCGCCGCGGACGGGGACAATGAGCAGTTCTTC CSAADGDNEQFF
TRBJ2-7 14 - TRBV6-6 TRBD1 TGTGCCAGCAGCCCTGGGACAGGTAGTGTCGAGCAGTACTTC CASSPGTGSVEQYF
TRBJ1-6 14 many TRBV14 - TGTGCCAGCAGCCAGGGGCAGTATAATTCACCCCTCCACTTT CASSQGQYNSPLHF
TRBJ1-4 16 - TRBV9 - TGTGCCAGCAGCCCTCCCACCGGGACGACAGGAGAAAAACTGTTTTTT CASSPPTGTTGEKLFF
TRBJ2-1 15 - TRBV7-9 TRBD2 TGTGCCAGCTCCCGCGAGGCTAGCGGGCGGGGAGAGCAGTTCTTC CASSREASGRGEQFF
TRBJ1-5 15 - TRBV28 - TGTGCCAGCAGTCCCCAGGTCGGGAATGATCAGCCCCAGCATTTT CASSPQVGNDQPQHF
TRBJ1-1 16 - TRBV4-2 - TGTGCCAGCAGCCAAAACCCAGACATATCGAACACTGAAGCTTTCTTT CASSQNPDISNTEAFF
TRBJ2-2 14 - TRBV6-1 TRBD2 TGTGCCAGCAGTGGACTAGCGGGAACCGGGGAGCTGTTTTTT CASSGLAGTGELFF
TRBJ2-3 17 - TRBV5-1 TRBD1 TGCGCCAGCAGCTTGGTAAGGGGGACAGGAGCCACAGATACGCAGTATTTT CASSLVRGTGATDTQYF
TRBJ1-4 15 few TRBV6-5 TRBD1 TGTGCCAGCAGGGGCTGGACAGGGGGGCATGAAAAACTGTTTTTT CASRGWTGGHEKLFF
TRBJ2-2 13 once TRBV12-3/TRBV12-4 - TGTGCCAGTTTACGGGGGTACACCGGGGAGCTGTTTTTT CASLRGYTGELFF
TRBJ1-6 10 - TRBV30 - TGTGCCTGGAGTGGGGGGGGCCTCCACTTT CAWSGGGLHF
TRBJ2-7 13 - TRBV6-5 - TGTGCCAGCAGTTACTCGAGGGAATACGAGCAGTACTTC CASSYSREYEQYF
TRBJ2-4 13 - TRBV12-3/TRBV12-4 TRBD2 TGTGCCAGCAAGACTAGCGGGGGTAACATTCAGTACTTC CASKTSGGNIQYF
TRBJ1-1 11 - TRBV6-5 - TGTGCCAGCAGTTATCTAGCACAAGCTTTCTTT CASSYLAQAFF
TRBJ2-3 15 - TRBV15 - TGTGCCACCAGCAGGGAGCCAGAGAGCACAGATACGCAGTATTTT CATSREPESTDTQYF
TRBJ2-7 12 - TRBV5-4 TRBD2 TGTGCCAGCAGCTGGGGGACTAGTGTGCAGTACTTC CASSWGTSVQYF
TRBJ1-1 15 - TRBV4-1 - TGCGCCAGCAGCCAAGTCGAAACAGCTAACACTGAAGCTTTCTTT CASSQVETANTEAFF
TRBJ1-2 16 - TRBV5-1 TRBD1 TGCGCCAGCAGCTTGGACGGGGACAGGGGCGGCTATGGCTACACCTTC CASSLDGDRGGYGYTF
TRBJ2-1 15 - TRBV28 TRBD2 TGTGCCAGCAGTTTGGAGGCGGGAGGTGGTGGTGAGCAGTTCTTC CASSLEAGGGGEQFF
TRBJ1-2 15 - TRBV7-9 TRBD1 TGTGCCAGCACCGTAATAACCGGGACAGGGAAGGGCTACACCTTC CASTVITGTGKGYTF
TRBJ1-1 17 - TRBV28 - TGTGCCAGCAGACGCCCGAGGCAGGGGCGGATCAACACTGAAGCTTTCTTT CASRRPRQGRINTEAFF
TRBJ2-2 16 - TRBV11-2 TRBD2 TGTGCCAGCAGCTCCGAGACTAGCGGGGTGACCGGGGAGCTGTTTTTT CASSSETSGVTGELFF
TRBJ2-7 14 - TRBV19 - TGTGCCAGTAGCCGGGGGCTAGCGGCCTACGAGCAGTACTTC CASSRGLAAYEQYF
TRBJ2-7 19 - TRBV28 TRBD2 TGTGCCAGCAGTCCCTGGACTAGCGGGAGGTCGATGCGCTCCTACGAGCAGTACTTC CASSPWTSGRSMRSYEQYF
TRBJ1-4 15 - TRBV9 TRBD1 TGTGCCAGCAGCGTGACCGGGACAGGGGATGAAAAACTGTTTTTT CASSVTGTGDEKLFF
TRBJ2-1 15 - TRBV4-2 TRBD2 TGTGCCAGCAGCCAACGGACTAGCGGGAGTAGTGAGCAGTTCTTC CASSQRTSGSSEQFF
TRBJ2-7 14 - TRBV6-4 - TGTGCCAGCAGTGAGTCCGGTGAATCCTACGAGCAGTACTTC CASSESGESYEQYF
TRBJ1-6 14 - TRBV2 - TGTGCCAGCAGTGCGTACGGGGTAAGGTCACCCCTCCACTTT CASSAYGVRSPLHF
TRBJ1-2 12 - TRBV28 - TGTGCCAGCAGTCTTCAAGCGGGAGGCTACACCTTC CASSLQAGGYTF
TRBJ2-1 15 few TRBV7-9 - TGTGCCAGCAGCTCACAGGGAGCCGTGGACAATGAGCAGTTCTTC CASSSQGAVDNEQFF
TRBJ2-1 15 - TRBV24-1 TRBD1 TGTGCCACCAGTGATCCGGGACAGGGGACGAATGAGCAGTTCTTC CATSDPGQGTNEQFF
TRBJ1-2 14 few TRBV6-5 - TGTGCCAGCATCATAGACAGGTCCCGCTATGGCTACACCTTC CASIIDRSRYGYTF
TRBJ1-1 14 - TRBV7-8 TRBD1 TGTGCCAGCAGCTCGGGACAGGGTGGGCCTGAAGCTTTCTTT CASSSGQGGPEAFF
TRBJ2-7 13 - TRBV5-6 - TGTGCCAGCAGCGCGGTTCCATCCTACGAGCAGTACTTC CASSAVPSYEQYF
TRBJ1-6 13 once TRBV6-5 TRBD1 TGTGCCAGCACCGGACAGGGGAATTCACCCCTCCACTTT CASTGQGNSPLHF
TRBJ2-7 13 - TRBV5-8 - TGTGCCAGCAGCTTGCACAGGGCCTACGAGCAGTACTTC CASSLHRAYEQYF
TRBJ1-1 15 - TRBV28 TRBD1 TGTGCCAGCAGCCCAGGGGGGTCCTTGAACACTGAAGCTTTCTTT CASSPGGSLNTEAFF
TRBJ2-3 13 - TRBV6-5 - TGTGCCAGCGCCGTGAGGAGCACAGATACGCAGTATTTT CASAVRSTDTQYF
TRBJ1-4 18 few TRBV30 TRBD1 TGTGCCTGGAGTGCCGTCTTCCGACAGGGGAGGGCTAATGAAAAACTGTTTTTT CAWSAVFRQGRANEKLFF
TRBJ2-7 15 - TRBV2 - TGTGCCAGCAGTGTGATGCCGGGGGGCGAATACGAGCAGTACTTC CASSVMPGGEYEQYF
TRBJ1-1 14 - TRBV18 TRBD1 TGTGCCAGCTCAACCCAGGGGGCGGGCACTGAAGCTTTCTTT CASSTQGAGTEAFF
TRBJ2-5 11 - TRBV7-9 - TGTGCCAGCAGCGTCGGGAAGGCCCAGTACTTC CASSVGKAQYF
TRBJ1-6 11 - TRBV7-2 - TGTGCCAGCTCAGAAAATTCACCCCTCCACTTT CASSENSPLHF
TRBJ2-7 15 - TRBV9 - TGTGCCAGCAGCGTAGCTGTTGGACTAACCTACGAGCAGTACTTC CASSVAVGLTYEQYF
TRBJ2-7 14 - TRBV15 TRBD1 TGTGCCACCAGTTGGGGACAGGGGTCATACGAGCAGTACTTC CATSWGQGSYEQYF
TRBJ2-1 14 - TRBV7-9 TRBD1 TGTGCCAGCAGCTCCACAGGGGCGTACAATGAGCAGTTCTTC CASSSTGAYNEQFF
TRBJ1-5 16 few TRBV11-3 TRBD1 TGTGCCAGCAGCCCCCCCCAGGACAGGGCTAATCAGCCCCAGCATTTT CASSPPQDRANQPQHF